Sequencing of this TCR beta chain was carried out in a study of shared clonotypes between healthy human individuals. The V and J ends lost 6 bases and 1 base respectively, with 12 bases between them. Germline values: CDR1 MDHEN, CDR2 SYDVKM. The CDR3 runs 14 residues. The naive CD8 fraction comprised CD45RO-negative cells positively selected for CCR7 and excluded terminally differentiated effector memory CD45RA+ cells. The repertoire was sequenced with immunoSEQ multiplex PCR; TCRdb's copy has only in-frame clones and lacks some. The sample has some 2,100,000 clones, about 92% seen once. The TCR originated in a man aged 18 to 35 in good health. Some clones in this sample may be carry-over from other donors' samples. This chain connects TRBV28 to TRBJ1-1; D is ambiguous. Sequenced sample: naive CD8+ T cells from PBMCs. The CDR3 DNA reads as TGTGCCAGCAGCCTCCTTGGACCGAACACTGAAGCTTTCTTT. Amino acid sequence: CASSLLGPNTEAFF.